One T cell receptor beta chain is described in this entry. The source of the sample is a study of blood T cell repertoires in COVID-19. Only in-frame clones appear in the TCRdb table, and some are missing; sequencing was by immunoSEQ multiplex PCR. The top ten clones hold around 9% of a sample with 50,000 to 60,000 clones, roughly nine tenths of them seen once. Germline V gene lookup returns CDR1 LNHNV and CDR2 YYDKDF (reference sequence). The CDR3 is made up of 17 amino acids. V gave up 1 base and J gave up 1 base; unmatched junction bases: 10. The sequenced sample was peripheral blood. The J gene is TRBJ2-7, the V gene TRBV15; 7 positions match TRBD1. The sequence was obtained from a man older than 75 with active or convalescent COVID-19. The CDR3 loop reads CATSRGYEGAISYEQYF. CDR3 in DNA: TGTGCCACCAGCAGAGGGTACGAGGGGGCGATTTCCTACGAGCAGTACTTC.